This T cell receptor beta chain was recorded in a study of shared clonotypes between healthy human individuals. The overall study: Per-donor plates numbered three CD4 naive, three CD4 memory, two CD8 naive and one CD8 memory. Overall study results and limits: Sampling covered blood only; tissue repertoires likely differ. The low donor count limited represented genetic and exposure-history diversity.

Sequencing was performed with immunoSEQ multiplex PCR; in TCRdb, only in-frame clones are kept and a portion is missing. The sample holds roughly 2.5 million clones, over 85% seen once. CDR3 length: 17 amino acids. CDR1 and CDR2 (germline): GTSNPN, SVGIG (reference sequence). V lost 2 bases and J 2 bases, leaving 19 bases between the germline ends. This clone appeared once. Its antigen remains unknown. V gene TRBV30 combines with J gene TRBJ1-5, with D unclear. The receptor's source is a young man in good health. The sequencing input was naive CD4+ T cells sorted from blood. The subset is: CD45RA+ positively selected. CDR3 residues: CAWSFRTWRLGNQPQHF. The CDR3 bases are TGTGCCTGGAGTTTTCGAACCTGGAGGTTGGGCAATCAGCCCCAGCATTTT.